The 22 T cell receptor beta chains given below trace back to one sample, sequenced in a study of blood T cell repertoires in COVID-19. Generated by immunoSEQ multiplex PCR, the TCRdb table keeps only in-frame clones and is missing some. The sample carries about 100,000 clones, 85% to 95% recorded once. Sequencing was performed on peripheral blood. All receptors derive from a man aged 45-60 years with active COVID-19.

The CDR3 region has the DNA TGTGCCGTGAATACAGGGATTTCCAGTTCCTATGGCTACACCTTC. Translated: CAVNTGISSSYGYTF. The rearrangement links TRBV19 to TRBJ1-2, with a possible D match to TRBD1 (6 bases). The germline V and J ends were trimmed by 11 bases and 4 bases, with 23 bases remaining between them. This CDR3 spans 15 amino acids. Germline V lookup: CDR1 LNHDA, CDR2 SQIVND (reference sequence).

The CDR3 DNA follows: TGCGCCAGCAGCCTGCTGACAGGTCCCAATGAGCAGTTCTTC. Translating it yields CASSLLTGPNEQFF. The rearrangement links TRBV5-1 to TRBJ2-1, with D perhaps matching TRBD1 (6 bases). V lost 4 bases and J 6 bases, leaving 14 bases between the germline ends. Germline values: CDR1 SGHRS, CDR2 YFSETQ. This CDR3 is 14 amino acids long.

CDR3 nucleotides: TGTGCCAGCAGCCAGGCGGCGGAGGGGAACGAGCAGTACTTC. Translated, it gives CASSQAAEGNEQYF. The chain uses TRBV4-2 and TRBJ2-7; possibly TRBD2 for D (6 bases). V dropped 3 bases and J dropped 5 bases, with 14 bases sitting between them. The CDR3 is 14 amino acids. The germline CDR1 and CDR2 sequences are LGHNA and YNFKEQ.

This rearrangement joins TRBV5-5 to TRBJ2-6; D unclear. The CDR3 extends over 15 amino acids. Germline loops: CDR1 SGHKS, CDR2 YYEKEE (reference sequence). V was pared by 0 bases and J by 4 bases, with 8 bases between. CDR3 region: CASSLVESGANVLTF. As DNA, the CDR3 is TGTGCCAGCAGCTTGGTTGAGTCAGGGGCCAACGTCCTGACTTTC. Full variable domain (outside the CDR3, taken from reference TRBV5-5 and TRBJ2-6): DAGVTQSPTHLIKTRGQQVTLRCSPISGHKSVSWYQQVLGQGPQFIFQYYEKEERGRGNFPDRFSARQFPNYSSELNVNALLLGDSALYLCASSLVESGANVLTFGAGSRLTVL.

The V call is TRBV28, the J call TRBJ2-7, with D possibly TRBD1 on 6 matching bases. CDR3 length: 13 residues. Per germline, CDR1 MDHEN and CDR2 SYDVKM. V shed 6 bases and J shed 3 bases, with 12 bases lying between them. CDR3 sequence (DNA): TGTGCCAGCAGCCCCCAACAGGGCTACGAGCAGTACTTC. Encoded protein: CASSPQQGYEQYF.

This chain uses TRBV23-1 with TRBJ2-7; maybe TRBD1 (5 bases). TRBV23-1 falls under the ORF class, with uncertain function. The germline V and J ends were trimmed by 3 bases and 5 bases, with 14 bases remaining between them. The CDR3 is 14 amino acids. CDR3 loop: CASSQPGSSDEQYF. Here the CDR3 DNA reads TGCGCCAGCAGTCAGCCAGGGTCTTCTGACGAGCAGTACTTC.

This chain links TRBV12-3 or TRBV12-4 with TRBJ1-2; D gene uncertain. V lost 3 bases, J lost 8 bases, and 13 bases lay in between. The CDR3 covers 13 residues. The CDR3: CASSFNNPSGYTF. CDR3 DNA sequence: TGTGCCAGCAGTTTTAACAACCCATCCGGCTACACCTTC.

The V call is TRBV5-1, the J call TRBJ2-1; TRBD1 matches at 9 bases. V was clipped by 0 bases and J by 1 base; unmatched bases: 8. Germline V gene data show CDR1 as SGHRS and CDR2 as YFSETQ. The CDR3 runs 18 residues. CDR3 coding DNA: TGCGCCAGCAGCTTGGCCTCTGGGACAGGGAATTCCTACAATGAGCAGTTCTTC. Translated: CASSLASGTGNSYNEQFF.

The genes are TRBV7-9 and TRBJ2-7, with 8 positions matching TRBD1. V was pared by 2 bases and J by 3 bases, with 6 bases of the junction left unmatched. CDR1 and CDR2 from the germline V gene are SEHNR and FQNEAQ (reference sequence). The CDR3 runs to 15 residues. CDR3 nucleotide sequence: TGTGCCAGCAGCTTAATCGAGACAGGGGTCTACGAGCAGTACTTC. As protein: CASSLIETGVYEQYF.

The V gene is TRBV2, the J gene TRBJ1-5; D may be TRBD1 (5 bases). Trimming removed 5 bases from V and 2 bases from J, with 10 bases in between. Germline lookup yields CDR1 SNHLY and CDR2 FYNNEI. The CDR3 runs to 14 residues. For the CDR3, the DNA is TGTGCCAGCAGTCTGGACACTGGCAATCAGCCCCAGCATTTT. Translation: CASSLDTGNQPQHF.

The CDR3 DNA sequence: TGTGCCAGTCCCTCCGGGCAGGGGGCCGTTCATGAGCAGTTCTTC. Amino acids: CASPSGQGAVHEQFF. The rearrangement uses TRBV19 and TRBJ2-1; 8 bases line up with TRBD1. With 8 bases clipped from V and 8 bases from J, the junction kept 14 bases outside the gene matches. The germline gives CDR1 LNHDA, CDR2 SQIVND (reference sequence). The CDR3 is 15 amino acids.

CDR3 coding DNA: TGTGCCAGCAGTTTGCAACTAGGGCACATTCAGTACTTC. Its protein product is CASSLQLGHIQYF. The V call is TRBV27, the J call TRBJ2-4, with D maybe TRBD2 (5 bases). V shed 3 bases and J shed 8 bases, with 11 bases lying between them. The CDR3 spans 13 residues. Looked up from germline, CDR1 is MNHEY and CDR2 is SMNVEV (reference sequence).

This chain uses TRBV19 with TRBJ2-7, with TRBD1 matching 9 bases. Trimming removed 8 bases from V and 4 bases from J; junction bases left unmatched: 9. The CDR3 has 14 amino acids. Per the germline V gene, CDR1 is LNHDA and CDR2 is SQIVND (reference sequence). The CDR3 nucleotides read TGTGCCAGTGCCCCGAGGACAGGGGATTACGAGCAGTACTTC. Translation gives CASAPRTGDYEQYF.

In this sample, this clone turned up a few times. The chain links TRBV19 to TRBJ1-5, with D possibly matching TRBD1 (6 bases). V was clipped by 4 bases and J by 4 bases, with 11 bases between them. Germline CDR1 LNHDA, CDR2 SQIVND (reference sequence). The CDR3 consists of 14 residues. In nucleotides, the CDR3 is TGTGCCAGTAGTACTGGACAGCCAAATCAGCCCCAGCATTTT. Protein sequence: CASSTGQPNQPQHF.

This chain connects TRBV2 to TRBJ2-7; 8 positions match TRBD2. The V gene's germline CDR1 is SNHLY and CDR2 FYNNEI. The CDR3 is made up of 14 amino acids. Germline trimming cut 7 bases from V and 3 bases from J; bases unmatched to any gene: 8. The CDR3 nucleotides read TGTGCCAGCACGGGCACTAGCGGCCTCTACGAGCAGTACTTC. It translates to CASTGTSGLYEQYF.

This chain uses TRBV10-3 with TRBJ2-2, with 7 bases matching TRBD2. Unmatched junction bases numbered 8, after V lost 6 bases and J lost 7 bases. The germline gives CDR1 ENHRY, CDR2 SYGVKD. The CDR3 consists of 14 residues. CDR3 region: CAIRGAGEVGELFF. As DNA, the CDR3 is TGTGCCATCAGAGGTGCGGGAGAGGTCGGGGAGCTGTTTTTT.

The chain recombines TRBV3-1 (or the pseudogene TRBV3-2) with TRBJ2-1; a possible D gene is TRBD1 (6 bases). The CDR3 covers 14 residues. The V gene's germline CDR1 is LGHDT and CDR2 YNNKEL (reference sequence). V lost 5 bases and J 10 bases, leaving 18 bases between the germline ends. For the CDR3, the DNA is TGTGCCAGCAGCAAGCTTGGATGGGGACAAGAGCAGTTCTTC. Protein: CASSKLGWGQEQFF.

The CDR3 spells CASSESGIKVYEQYF. In nucleotides, the CDR3 is TGTGCCAGCAGTGAATCCGGGATTAAGGTGTACGAGCAGTACTTC. The chain combines TRBV6-1 with TRBJ2-7; TRBD2 might be the D (5 bases). Trimming pared 2 bases from V and 4 bases from J, leaving 15 bases between. The CDR3 runs to 15 residues. The germline CDR1 and CDR2 sequences are MNHNS and SASEGT.

This clone was seen just once. The J gene is TRBJ1-2, the V gene TRBV15; the D gene is possibly TRBD1 (6 bases). The CDR3 is made up of 14 amino acids. Trimming stripped 5 bases from V and 0 bases from J, with 10 bases between. Germline lookup yields CDR1 LNHNV and CDR2 YYDKDF (reference sequence). This CDR3 reads CATSGWTANYGYTF. The CDR3 DNA is TGTGCCACCAGCGGGTGGACAGCTAACTATGGCTACACCTTC. Based on the CDR3 plus reference TRBV15 and TRBJ1-2, the full variable domain is DAMVIQNPRYQVTQFGKPVTLSCSQTLNHNVMYWYQQKSSQAPKLLFHYYDKDFNNEADTPDNFQSRRPNTSFCFLDIRSPGLGDTAMYLCATSGWTANYGYTFGSGTRLTVV.

The chain recombines TRBV5-1 with TRBJ2-1; 9 nucleotides match TRBD1. The V segment lost 4 bases and the J segment 7 bases; nucleotides outside the gene matches: 15. The CDR3 runs 17 residues. Germline loops: CDR1 SGHRS, CDR2 YFSETQ. In DNA, the CDR3 is TGCGCCAGCAGCCTGACTTGGGCGACAGGGGGGGAAAATGAGCAGTTCTTC. Its protein is CASSLTWATGGENEQFF. The variable domain in full, completed from reference TRBV5-1 and TRBJ2-1, reads KAGVTQTPRYLIKTRGQQVTLSCSPISGHRSVSWYQQTPGQGLQFLFEYFSETQRNKGNFPGRFSGRQFSNSRSEMNVSTLELGDSALYLCASSLTWATGGENEQFFGPGTRLTVL.

The chain couples TRBV5-1 to TRBJ2-2, with a possible D match to TRBD2 (5 bases). Per the germline V gene, CDR1 is SGHRS and CDR2 is YFSETQ. Trimming pared 7 bases from V and 4 bases from J, leaving 17 bases between. The CDR3 spans 15 residues. The chain's CDR3 is CASRQGSGSTGELFF. DNA for the CDR3: TGCGCCAGCCGTCAAGGGAGCGGTAGCACCGGGGAGCTGTTTTTT.

The rearrangement links TRBV19 to TRBJ2-2; 14 nucleotides line up with TRBD2. The germline gives CDR1 LNHDA, CDR2 SQIVND (reference sequence). V shed 6 bases, J shed 3 bases, and the junction held 6 bases outside the gene matches. The CDR3 runs 17 residues. The CDR3 DNA reads as TGTGCCAGTAGGGGACTAGCGGGAGTCGCGGACACCGGGGAGCTGTTTTTT. Translating gives CASRGLAGVADTGELFF.